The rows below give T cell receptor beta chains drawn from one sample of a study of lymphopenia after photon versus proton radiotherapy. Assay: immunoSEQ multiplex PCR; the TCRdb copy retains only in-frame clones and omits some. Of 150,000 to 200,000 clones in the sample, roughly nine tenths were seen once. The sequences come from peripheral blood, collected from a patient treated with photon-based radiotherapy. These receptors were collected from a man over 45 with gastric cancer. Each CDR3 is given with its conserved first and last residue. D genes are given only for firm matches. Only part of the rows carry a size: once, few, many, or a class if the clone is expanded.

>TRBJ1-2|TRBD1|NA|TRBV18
TGTGCCAGCTCAGCCGGGACAGGGGGGAATGGCTACACCTTC
CASSAGTGGNGYTF
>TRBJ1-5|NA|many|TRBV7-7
TGTGCCAGCAGCTTAGCCCTCGGGGAGGGACAGCCCCAGCATTTT
CASSLALGEGQPQHF
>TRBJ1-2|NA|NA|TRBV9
TGTGCCAGCAGCGCCTCCCTGGGACTTGGCTACACCTTC
CASSASLGLGYTF
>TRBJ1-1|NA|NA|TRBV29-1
TGCAGCGTTGAAGATCCGGGGACTGAAGCTTTCTTT
CSVEDPGTEAFF
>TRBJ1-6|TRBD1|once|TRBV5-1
TGCGCCAGCAGTCGAACACAGGGGGCCGATAATTCACCCCTCCACTTT
CASSRTQGADNSPLHF
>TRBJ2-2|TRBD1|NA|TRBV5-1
TGCGCCAGCAGCCCAAATGTCGGGACAGCGAACACCGGGGAGCTGTTTTTT
CASSPNVGTANTGELFF
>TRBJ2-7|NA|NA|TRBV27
TGTGCCAGCAGTACAGCCCCGAGCCCCTACGAGCAGTACTTC
CASSTAPSPYEQYF
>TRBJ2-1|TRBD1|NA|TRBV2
TGTGCCAGCAGACCAGTCACCGGGACAGGGAGGATCAATGAGCAGTTCTTC
CASRPVTGTGRINEQFF
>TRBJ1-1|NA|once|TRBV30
TGTGCCTGGAGTGTACAGGCCACTGAAGCTTTCTTT
CAWSVQATEAFF
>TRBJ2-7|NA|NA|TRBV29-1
TGCAGCGGCATAGTATCCTACGAGCAGTACTTC
CSGIVSYEQYF
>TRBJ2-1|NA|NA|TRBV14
TGTGCCAGCAGCCAAGCTGCGGGGTCCAGCTCCTACAATGAGCAGTTCTTC
CASSQAAGSSSYNEQFF
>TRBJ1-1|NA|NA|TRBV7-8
TGTGCCAGCAGCTTGGGTCGGGCAGGGATGACTGAAGCTTTCTTT
CASSLGRAGMTEAFF
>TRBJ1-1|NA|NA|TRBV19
TGTGCCAGTAAATGGCCCGATAACACTGAAGCTTTCTTT
CASKWPDNTEAFF
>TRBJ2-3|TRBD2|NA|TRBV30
TGTGCCTGGGGTTCTAGCGGGATGGGAGATACGCAGTATTTT
CAWGSSGMGDTQYF
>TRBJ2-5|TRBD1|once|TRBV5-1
TGCGCCAGCAGCTTGGGGACAGGGATGGGAGAGACCCAGTACTTC
CASSLGTGMGETQYF
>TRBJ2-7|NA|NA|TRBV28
TGTGCCAGCAGTTTTCACCTCGGTGGCTACGAGCAGTACTTC
CASSFHLGGYEQYF
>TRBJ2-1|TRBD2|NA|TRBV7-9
TGTGCCAGCAGTCTGGGGACTAGCGGGATGGGTGAGCAGTTCTTC
CASSLGTSGMGEQFF
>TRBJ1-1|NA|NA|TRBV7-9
TGTGCCAGCAGCTACCCACTTACTGGGCTTGAAGCTTTCTTT
CASSYPLTGLEAFF
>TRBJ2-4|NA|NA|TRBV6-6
TGTGCCAGCAGTTCACCCCGACAGGTCCAGTACTTC
CASSSPRQVQYF
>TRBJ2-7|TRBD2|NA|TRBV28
TGTGCCAGCAGTTCAAGCGGGAGGGCCCCCTACGAGCAGTACTTC
CASSSSGRAPYEQYF
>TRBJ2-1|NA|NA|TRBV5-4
TGTGCCAGCAGCTTAAGCGGGAATGAGCAGTTCTTC
CASSLSGNEQFF
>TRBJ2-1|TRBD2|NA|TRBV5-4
TGTGCCAGCAGCTTGGCAGCTAGCGGGAGGAATATTGTATATGAGCAGTTCTTC
CASSLAASGRNIVYEQFF
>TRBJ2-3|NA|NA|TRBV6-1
TGTGCCAGCAGTGAATTTTGGGCGGGGAACACAGATACGCAGTATTTT
CASSEFWAGNTDTQYF
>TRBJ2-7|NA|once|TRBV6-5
TGTGCCAGCAGTTACCGGGACAAGACCTACGAGCAGTACTTC
CASSYRDKTYEQYF
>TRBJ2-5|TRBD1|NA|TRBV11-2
TGTGCCAGCAGCTTAGGGCAGGGGGTTGAGACCCAGTACTTC
CASSLGQGVETQYF
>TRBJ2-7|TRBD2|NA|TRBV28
TGTGCCAGCAGTCCGACCGGGGGGGCGGTGTACTTC
CASSPTGGAVYF
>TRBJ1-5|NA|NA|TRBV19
TGTGCCAGTAGTCTTACAGTTAATCAGCCCCAGCATTTT
CASSLTVNQPQHF
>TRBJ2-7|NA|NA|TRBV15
TGTGCCACCAGGGGAGAGAGCGGGCCTTCCTACGAGCAGTACTTC
CATRGESGPSYEQYF
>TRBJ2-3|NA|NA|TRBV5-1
TGCGCCAGCAGCTTGGGGGTAGGCCTCACAGATACGCAGTATTTT
CASSLGVGLTDTQYF
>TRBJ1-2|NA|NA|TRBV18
TGTGCCAGCTCACCACAGGACAGCTATGGCTACACCTTC
CASSPQDSYGYTF
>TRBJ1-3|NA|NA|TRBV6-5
TGTGCCAGCAGTTCCGGCAGCTCGCCCGGTGAGACCATATATTTT
CASSSGSSPGETIYF
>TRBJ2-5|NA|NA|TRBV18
TGTGCCAGCTCAACGGGACGGAAAGAGACCCAGTACTTC
CASSTGRKETQYF
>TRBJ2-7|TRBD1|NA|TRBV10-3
TGTGCCATCAGTGACCCCGGGACAGTCTCCTACGAGCAGTACTTC
CAISDPGTVSYEQYF
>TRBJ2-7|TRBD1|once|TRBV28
TGTGCCAGTAAGGGACAGGGGGCGAGGGAGCAGTACTTC
CASKGQGAREQYF
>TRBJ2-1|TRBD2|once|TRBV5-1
TGCGCCAGCAGCTTGGGGGCGGGAGTATACAATGAGCAGTTCTTC
CASSLGAGVYNEQFF
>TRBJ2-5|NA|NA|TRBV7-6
TGTGCCAGCAGCCCAGGGAACGACCAAGAGACCCAGTACTTC
CASSPGNDQETQYF
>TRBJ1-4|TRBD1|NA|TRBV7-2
TGTGCCAGCAGCACACCCAAACAGGGGGCAGGTGAAAAACTGTTTTTT
CASSTPKQGAGEKLFF
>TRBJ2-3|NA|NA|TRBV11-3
TGTGCCAGCAGCTTGACAGCTAGCACAGATACGCAGTATTTT
CASSLTASTDTQYF
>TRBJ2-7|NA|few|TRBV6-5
TGTGCCAGCAGTTACTCGAGTGTGGGACGCACCTACGAGCAGTACTTC
CASSYSSVGRTYEQYF
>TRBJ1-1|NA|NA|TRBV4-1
TGCGCCAGCAGCCCCGGGGGACGGCCAAACACTGAAGCTTTCTTT
CASSPGGRPNTEAFF
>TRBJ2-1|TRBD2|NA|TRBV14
TGTGCCAGCAGCCAACGGCTACTAGCGGGAGTTCAGAATGAGCAGTTCTTC
CASSQRLLAGVQNEQFF
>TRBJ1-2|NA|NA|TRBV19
TGTGCCAGTAGTATAGGCCTCCGGGACCTTTATGGCTACACCTTC
CASSIGLRDLYGYTF
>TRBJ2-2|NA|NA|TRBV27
TGTGCCAGCAGTTTATCGCGGCTCAACACCGGGGAGCTGTTTTTT
CASSLSRLNTGELFF
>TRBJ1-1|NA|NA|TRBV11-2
TGTGCCAGCAGCAAAAGACCCCTTGGTGAAGCTTTCTTT
CASSKRPLGEAFF
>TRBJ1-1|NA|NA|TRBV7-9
TGTGCCAGCAGCCTGGCAGGGAGGACTGAAGCTTTCTTT
CASSLAGRTEAFF
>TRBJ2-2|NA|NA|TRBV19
TGTGCCAGTAGTATAGGGCCCCCAGGGGCCGAGACCGGGGAGCTGTTTTTT
CASSIGPPGAETGELFF